The rows below give T cell receptor beta chains drawn from one sample of a study of Graves' ophthalmopathy and Graves' hyperthyroidism. Using its own MiXCR run on the multiplex PCR reads, TCRdb lists one record per CDR3 protein. In the table there are some 1.1 million distinct CDR3 sequences, less than 45% of which are singletons. The material sequenced was peripheral blood or thyroid tissue (not recorded which). The origin of the receptors is an adult man with Graves' hyperthyroidism. Both conserved end residues are part of each CDR3. D genes are given only for firm matches. Size tells how often a clone was seen (once, few, many) or the class of an expanded clone, and some rows leave it out.

D gene,J gene,clone size,V gene,CDR3 DNA,CDR3 protein
TRBD1,TRBJ1-2,many,TRBV25-1,TGTGCCAGCAGTGCATGGACAGGGAACTATGGCTACACCTTC,CASSAWTGNYGYTF
.,TRBJ1-1,.,TRBV4-3,TGCGCCAGCAGCCAAGAAACGGGCAGGGACACTGAAGCTTTCTTT,CASSQETGRDTEAFF
TRBD2,TRBJ2-7,few,TRBV12-3/TRBV12-4,TGTGCCAGCAGTTTGGTAGCGGGAGAGTACGAGCAGTACTTC,CASSLVAGEYEQYF
.,TRBJ1-3,.,TRBV20-1,TGCAGTGCTAGAGATCTGGCTGGAAACACCATATATTTT,CSARDLAGNTIYF
TRBD1,TRBJ1-2,.,TRBV25-1,TGTGCCAGCAGTAGACGACAGGGAAATGGCTACACCTTC,CASSRRQGNGYTF
.,TRBJ2-7,many,TRBV5-1,TGCGCCAGTAATCAGGGTCGCCATCCCTACGAGCAGTACTTC,CASNQGRHPYEQYF
.,TRBJ2-7,few,TRBV6-2/TRBV6-3,TGTGCCAGCAGTTACACCCTTACGACCTTCGAGCAGTACTTC,CASSYTLTTFEQYF
.,TRBJ1-4,few,TRBV29-1,TGCAGCGTTGCCCAAGGGGCAGGGTATGAAAAACTGTTTTTT,CSVAQGAGYEKLFF
.,TRBJ2-5,many,TRBV7-8,TGTGCCAGCAGCTCGGTTCCTAAACAGGGATGGGAGACCCAGTACTTC,CASSSVPKQGWETQYF
TRBD1,TRBJ1-1,.,TRBV7-9,TGTGCCAGCAGCTTAGCCGGGACAGGGCGGATGAACACTGAAGCTTTCTTT,CASSLAGTGRMNTEAFF
TRBD2,TRBJ2-5,few,TRBV3-1,TGTGCCAGCAGCCAAGCTCTAGCGGGGGGTATACAGTACTTC,CASSQALAGGIQYF
.,TRBJ2-2,many,TRBV24-1,TGTGCCACCAGTGATCCCCATGACCGGGGGCGTAGGGAGCTGTTTTTT,CATSDPHDRGRRELFF
.,TRBJ2-2,once,TRBV19,TGTGCCAGTAATTACCGAAACGGGGAGCTGTTTTTT,CASNYRNGELFF
TRBD2,TRBJ2-3,.,TRBV20-1,TGCAGTGCTAGAGGACTAGCCCTCACAGATACGCAGTATTTT,CSARGLALTDTQYF
.,TRBJ1-1,.,TRBV2,TGTGCCAGCAGTGAGTCGCGGGGGATGAGCACTGAAGCTTTCTTT,CASSESRGMSTEAFF
TRBD1,TRBJ1-6,few,TRBV4-3,TGCGCCAGCAGCCAGTCAGGGGGTTCACATAATTCACCCCTCCACTTT,CASSQSGGSHNSPLHF
.,TRBJ1-2,once,TRBV10-3,TGTGCCATCAGTGAGTCGAGGTCCGCCTATGGCTACACCTTC,CAISESRSAYGYTF